Listed here are 29 T cell receptor beta chains from one sample, sequenced in a study of CD8+ T cells in alopecia areata. Extraction and reverse transcription of RNA yielded cDNA as the sequencing template. Sequenced by immunoSEQ multiplex PCR; TCRdb stores in-frame clones only, minus some. This table holds 200,000 to 250,000 clones, approximately 40% found once. The treatment denotes: oral pan-JAK inhibitor, 5-10 mg twice daily. Sequenced material: CD4+ T cells sorted from blood, taken at roughly week 36, from a patient treated with tofacitinib. The source of these receptors is a human donor with alopecia areata.

The genes are TRBV29-1 and TRBJ2-5; tentatively, D is TRBD2 (5 bases). The CDR3 has 12 amino acids. Germline V gives CDR1 SQVTM, CDR2 ANQGSEA. Trimming removed 6 bases at V and 2 bases at J, with 10 bases between. The DNA of the CDR3 is TGCAGCGTGGGAGATGGGCAAGAGACCCAGTACTTC. Its translation: CSVGDGQETQYF.

In this sample, this clone turned up a few times. V is TRBV4-1 and J is TRBJ1-5; no definite D call. Per germline, CDR1 MGHRA and CDR2 YSYEKL. Trimming took off 3 bases at V and 0 bases at J, with 6 bases between the two ends. The CDR3 sequence is 14 residues long. CDR3 DNA sequence: TGCGCCAGCAGCCAGGGTGTTAGCAATCAGCCCCAGCATTTT. Translating gives CASSQGVSNQPQHF.

A few counts support this clone. The chain has TRBV18 and TRBJ2-1; weak D call: TRBD2 (5 bases). V shed 3 bases and J shed 5 bases, with 11 bases lying between them. CDR3 length: 14 amino acids. CDR1 is KGHSH and CDR2 is LQKENI in the germline V gene. CDR3 region: CASSPGIENNEQFF. The CDR3 nucleotides read TGTGCCAGCTCACCCGGGATTGAAAACAATGAGCAGTTCTTC.

This CDR3 reads CASSDGGNYGYTF. The DNA of the CDR3 is TGTGCCAGCAGTGACGGGGGGAACTATGGCTACACCTTC. The chain combines TRBV28 with TRBJ1-2; D is possibly TRBD1 (5 bases). The germline CDR1 and CDR2 sequences are MDHEN and SYDVKM. The CDR3 loop spans 13 amino acids. V shed 5 bases and J shed 2 bases, with 9 bases lying between them.

The chain links TRBV29-1 to TRBJ1-4; D ambiguous. CDR3 length equals 12 residues. The germline V gene encodes CDR1 SQVTM and CDR2 ANQGSEA. Trimming removed 7 bases from V and 7 bases from J, with 13 bases in between. The CDR3 DNA reads TGCAGCGCGGGGTCTAGGGCTGAAAAACTGTTTTTT. It encodes CSAGSRAEKLFF.

The rearrangement uses TRBV5-1 and TRBJ2-1; possible D gene TRBD2, 6 bases. Germline V gene sequence: CDR1 SGHRS, CDR2 YFSETQ. This CDR3 spans 14 amino acids. V lost 3 bases and J 7 bases, leaving 14 bases between the germline ends. The CDR3, as DNA: TGCGCCAGCAGCTCCGTTGGGGGGTGGAATGAGCAGTTCTTC. Protein: CASSSVGGWNEQFF.

This chain uses TRBV30 with TRBJ1-5; TRBD1 is a possible D gene (5 bases). The CDR3 spans 14 residues. Trimming took off 3 bases at V and 1 base at J, with 10 bases between the two ends. CDR1 is GTSNPN, CDR2 SVGIG, per germline (reference sequence). CDR3 sequence (DNA): TGTGCCTGGAGCGTGGGGCAGAGCAATCAGCCCCAGCATTTT. Amino acid sequence: CAWSVGQSNQPQHF.

The chain recombines TRBV9 with TRBJ2-7; TRBD1 matches at 8 bases. This CDR3 comprises 13 residues. Germline V lookup: CDR1 SGDLS, CDR2 YYNGEE. J gave up 6 bases and V 6 bases, and 8 bases lay outside the gene matches. CDR3 DNA sequence: TGTGCCAGCAACACACAGGGGGAGAGCGAGCAGTACTTC. Residues: CASNTQGESEQYF.

This CDR3 is CASVDRGNTGELFF. The CDR3 DNA sequence: TGTGCCAGTGTCGACAGGGGAAACACCGGGGAGCTGTTTTTT. The chain couples TRBV19 to TRBJ2-2; 8 bases are shared with TRBD1. Germline-derived CDR1 and CDR2 are LNHDA and SQIVND (reference sequence). The CDR3 is 14 amino acids. Unmatched junction bases numbered 4, after V lost 8 bases and J lost 2 bases. Complete variable domain (other parts from reference TRBV19 and TRBJ2-2): DGGITQSPKYLFRKEGQNVTLSCEQNLNHDAMYWYRQDPGQGLRLIYYSQIVNDFQKGDIAEGYSVSREKKESFPLTVTSAQKNPTAFYLCASVDRGNTGELFFGEGSRLTVL.

This clone turned up a few times. This chain connects TRBV9 to TRBJ1-1; D not certain. Germline V gene lookup returns CDR1 SGDLS and CDR2 YYNGEE. The CDR3 length is 13 residues. V shed 0 bases and J shed 4 bases, with 7 bases lying between them. CDR3 sequence reads: CASSVAGFTEAFF. The CDR3 DNA sequence: TGTGCCAGCAGCGTAGCGGGTTTCACTGAAGCTTTCTTT.

Only a few counts were recorded for this clone. V gene TRBV6-1 combines with J gene TRBJ1-2; D possibly corresponds to TRBD1 (5 bases). Germline CDR1 is MNHNS and CDR2 is SASEGT. The CDR3 sequence is 13 residues long. The V gene lost 7 bases and the J gene lost 4 bases, with 13 bases spanning the gap. For the CDR3, the DNA is TGTGCCAGCAACCCAGGGTCCGGCTATGGCTACACCTTC. Amino acids: CASNPGSGYGYTF.

This clone was seen only a few times. V gene TRBV29-1 combines with J gene TRBJ1-3; no reliable D call. The CDR3 loop spans 11 amino acids. V was trimmed by 0 bases and J by 4 bases, leaving 1 base between them. Germline V lookup: CDR1 SQVTM, CDR2 ANQGSEA. CDR3 DNA: TGCAGCGTTGAAGACGGAAACACCATATATTTT. As protein: CSVEDGNTIYF.

This clone was recorded a few times. The gene calls are TRBV29-1 and TRBJ1-1; no reliable D call. Germline V CDR1 and CDR2: SQVTM, ANQGSEA. The CDR3 contains 14 residues. With 7 bases removed from V and 1 base from J, the gap between germline ends came to 16 bases. The CDR3 DNA sequence: TGCAGCGCTGGTGAGCCCAAAGGGAACACTGAAGCTTTCTTT. Its translation is CSAGEPKGNTEAFF.

The V call is TRBV29-1, the J call TRBJ2-1; D might be TRBD1 (5 bases). Germline CDR1 reads SQVTM; CDR2 reads ANQGSEA. This CDR3 comprises 8 residues. The V end was cut by 5 bases, the J end by 16 bases, with 9 bases between. The CDR3 region has the DNA TGCAGCGTTTCCGACAGCTTCTTC. Translated: CSVSDSFF.

Comment on this clone: Mismatch with germline at one junction end may stem from a read error. The rearrangement joins TRBV5-1 to TRBJ2-7, with 12 nucleotides matching TRBD2. CDR3 length: 16 amino acids. Germline V gene sequence: CDR1 SGHRS, CDR2 YFSETQ. DNA of the CDR3: TGCGCCAGCAGCTTGCGACTAGCGGGAGTCTCCCACGAGCAGTACTTC. Its protein is CASSLRLAGVSHEQYF.

The chain couples TRBV9 to TRBJ2-7; D possibly corresponds to TRBD2 (5 bases). Trimming took 2 bases from V and 2 from J, leaving 14 bases between them. This CDR3 contains 15 residues. Germline V gene data show CDR1 as SGDLS and CDR2 as YYNGEE. CDR3 DNA: TGTGCCAGCAGCGTGAGTTGGGAGCCCACCTACGAGCAGTACTTC. Translated: CASSVSWEPTYEQYF.

Notes on this clone: Other DNA sequences in this specimen translate into the identical CDR3. The chain is built from TRBV30 and TRBJ1-1; the D gene is possibly TRBD1 (6 bases). This CDR3 is 13 amino acids long. Per germline, CDR1 GTSNPN and CDR2 SVGIG (reference sequence). V was cut by 2 bases and J by 0 bases, with 7 bases left in between. CDR3 region: CAWSRTVNTEAFF. The CDR3 DNA is TGTGCCTGGAGTAGGACAGTGAACACTGAAGCTTTCTTT. The full variable domain, in which reference TRBV30 and TRBJ1-1 provide the parts outside the CDR3, is SQTIHQWPATLVQPVGSPLSLECTVEGTSNPNLYWYRQAAGRGLQLLFYSVGIGQISSEVPQNLSASRPQDRQFILSSKKLLLSDSGFYLCAWSRTVNTEAFFGQGTRLTVV.

The V and J genes are TRBV5-1 and TRBJ2-3, with D perhaps TRBD1 or TRBD2 (5 bases each). Germline CDR1 SGHRS, CDR2 YFSETQ. This CDR3 has 13 amino acids. With 3 bases removed from V and 9 bases from J, the gap between germline ends came to 14 bases. CDR3 amino acids: CASSSPGPETQYF. Written as DNA, the CDR3 is TGCGCCAGCAGCTCACCGGGACCGGAGACGCAGTATTTT.

This clone turned up a few times. The J gene is TRBJ1-4, the V gene TRBV28, with D unresolved. The germline V gene has CDR1 MDHEN and CDR2 SYDVKM. The CDR3 is 15 residues long. V lost 6 bases and J 8 bases, leaving 19 bases between the germline ends. DNA for the CDR3: TGTGCCAGCAGCCCCGCCCACCGGGCCACCGAAAAACTGTTTTTT. Translating it yields CASSPAHRATEKLFF.

Only a few counts were recorded for this clone. As DNA, the CDR3 is TGTGCCAGCAGTTACTCAGGCGGGAGCCGTTACTTC. This translates into CASSYSGGSRYF. V is TRBV6-5 and J is TRBJ2-7, with 7 bases aligning to TRBD2. Trimming cost V 0 bases and J 13 bases; bases outside gene matches: 6. The CDR3 spans 12 residues. In germline, CDR1 is MNHEY, CDR2 SVGAGI.

This clone occurred a few times. V usage is TRBV6-1 and J usage is TRBJ1-1; a weak D match, TRBD1 (5 bases). The CDR3 extends over 15 amino acids. The germline V and J ends were trimmed by 7 bases and 1 base, with 16 bases remaining between them. Germline loops: CDR1 MNHNS, CDR2 SASEGT. CDR3 coding DNA: TGTGCCAGCACCCTCGTGGGGCAGACGAACACTGAAGCTTTCTTT. Translated, it gives CASTLVGQTNTEAFF.

In this sample, this clone turned up a few times. The chain couples TRBV10-3 to TRBJ2-5; 9 positions agree with TRBD1. Germline lookup yields CDR1 ENHRY and CDR2 SYGVKD. The CDR3 has 13 residues. With V trimmed by 6 bases and J by 6 bases, 5 bases remained unmatched. The CDR3 sequence: CAISRDRVQTQYF. CDR3 coding DNA: TGTGCCATCAGCCGGGACAGGGTGCAGACCCAGTACTTC.

This clone was seen a few times. The chain employs TRBV30 and TRBJ1-4; TRBD1 is a possible D gene (5 bases). V dropped 2 bases and J dropped 5 bases, with 9 bases sitting between them. In germline, CDR1 is GTSNPN, CDR2 SVGIG (reference sequence). CDR3 length equals 13 residues. CDR3 sequence: CAWSRDPNEKLFF. As DNA, the CDR3 is TGTGCCTGGAGTCGGGACCCGAATGAAAAACTGTTTTTT.

V is TRBV14 and J is TRBJ2-5; D is uncertain. V shed 0 bases and J shed 2 bases, with 10 bases lying between them. Germline V gene data show CDR1 as SGHDN and CDR2 as FVKESK. CDR3 length: 15 residues. CDR3 in amino acids: CASSQDIGRQETQYF. The CDR3 DNA reads TGTGCCAGCAGCCAAGATATCGGCAGGCAAGAGACCCAGTACTTC.

The chain couples TRBV13 to TRBJ1-1; D uncertain. The CDR3 sequence is 12 residues long. V was cut by 5 bases and J by 6 bases, with 10 bases left in between. Germline-derived CDR1 and CDR2 are PRHDT and FYEKMQ (reference sequence). The CDR3 sequence: CASSPGASEAFF. The DNA for the CDR3 is TGTGCCAGCAGCCCTGGCGCGTCTGAAGCTTTCTTT.

This clone was detected only a few times. The chain is built from TRBV7-9 and TRBJ2-7; 12 bases are shared with TRBD2. CDR3 length equals 14 residues. The junction had 5 bases not matched to a gene; V was cut back by 5 bases and J by 6 bases. Per the germline V gene, CDR1 is SEHNR and CDR2 is FQNEAQ (reference sequence). CDR3 bases: TGTGCCAGCAGCGAGACTAGCGGGGGCTTCGAGCAGTACTTC. This codes for CASSETSGGFEQYF.

This clone was picked up one time. This sequence joins TRBV27 and TRBJ1-1; no clear D. Germline lookup yields CDR1 MNHEY and CDR2 SMNVEV (reference sequence). Trimming pared 2 bases from V and 0 bases from J, leaving 10 bases between. This CDR3 region has 15 residues. The DNA of the CDR3 is TGTGCCAGCAGTTTAAGCCGTCAGCTGAACACTGAAGCTTTCTTT. Residues: CASSLSRQLNTEAFF.

This clone occurred a few times. V and J are TRBV28 and TRBJ1-5; D is undetermined. V was cut by 3 bases and J by 9 bases, with 15 bases left in between. Germline assignment: CDR1 MDHEN and CDR2 SYDVKM. The CDR3 extends over 14 amino acids. The CDR3 nucleotides are TGTGCCAGCAGTTTTGTCGCCAGCCGTGGGCCCCAGCATTTT. Amino acid sequence: CASSFVASRGPQHF.

The J gene is TRBJ2-1, the V gene TRBV6-6, with TRBD2 matching over 7 bases. This CDR3 contains 16 residues. The germline gives CDR1 MNHNY, CDR2 SVGAGI (reference sequence). The ends lost 6 bases at V and 0 bases at J; junction bases unmatched: 8. The CDR3 sequence is CASSPSGISSYNEQFF. The CDR3 bases are TGTGCCAGCAGCCCTAGCGGTATAAGCTCCTACAATGAGCAGTTCTTC.